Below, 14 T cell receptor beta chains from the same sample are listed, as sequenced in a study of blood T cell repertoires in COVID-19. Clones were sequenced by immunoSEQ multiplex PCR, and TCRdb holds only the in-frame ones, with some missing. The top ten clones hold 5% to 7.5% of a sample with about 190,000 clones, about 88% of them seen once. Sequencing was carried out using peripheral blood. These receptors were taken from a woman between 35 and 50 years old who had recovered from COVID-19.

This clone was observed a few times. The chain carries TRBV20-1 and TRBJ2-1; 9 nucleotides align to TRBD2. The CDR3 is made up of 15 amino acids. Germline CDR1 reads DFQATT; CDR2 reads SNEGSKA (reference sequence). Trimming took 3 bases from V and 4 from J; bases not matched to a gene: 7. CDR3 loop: CSASAGTSPYNEQFF. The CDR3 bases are TGCAGTGCTAGTGCCGGGACTAGCCCTTACAATGAGCAGTTCTTC.

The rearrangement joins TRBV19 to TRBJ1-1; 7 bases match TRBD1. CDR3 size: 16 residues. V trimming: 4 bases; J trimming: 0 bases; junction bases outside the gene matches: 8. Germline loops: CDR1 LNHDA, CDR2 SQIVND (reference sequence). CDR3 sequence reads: CASSSGTDLMNTEAFF. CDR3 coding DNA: TGTGCCAGTAGTAGCGGGACAGATCTTATGAACACTGAAGCTTTCTTT.

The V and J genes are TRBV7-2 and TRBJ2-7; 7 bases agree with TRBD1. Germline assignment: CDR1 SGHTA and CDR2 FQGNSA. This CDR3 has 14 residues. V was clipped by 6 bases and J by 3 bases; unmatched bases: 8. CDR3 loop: CASRNRGQDYEQYF. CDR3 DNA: TGTGCCAGCAGAAACAGGGGTCAGGACTACGAGCAGTACTTC.

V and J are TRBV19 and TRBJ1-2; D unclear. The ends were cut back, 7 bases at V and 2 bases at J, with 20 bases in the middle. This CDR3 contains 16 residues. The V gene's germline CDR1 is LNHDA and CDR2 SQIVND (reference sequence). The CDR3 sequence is CASTSDYSHYNYGYTF. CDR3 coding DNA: TGTGCCAGTACCTCGGACTATTCTCACTACAACTATGGCTACACCTTC.

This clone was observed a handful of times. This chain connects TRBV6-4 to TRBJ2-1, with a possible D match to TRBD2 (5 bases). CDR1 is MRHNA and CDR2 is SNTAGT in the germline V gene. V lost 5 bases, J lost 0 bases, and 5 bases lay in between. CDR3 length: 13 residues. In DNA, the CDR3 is TGTGCCAGCAGTACTAGCTCCTACAATGAGCAGTTCTTC. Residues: CASSTSSYNEQFF.

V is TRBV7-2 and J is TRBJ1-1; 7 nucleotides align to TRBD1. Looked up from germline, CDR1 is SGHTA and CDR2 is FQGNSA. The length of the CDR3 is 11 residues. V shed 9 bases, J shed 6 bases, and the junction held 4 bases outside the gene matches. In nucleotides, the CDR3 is TGTGCCAGTCGAGGGGGCTCTGAAGCTTTCTTT. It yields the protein CASRGGSEAFF.

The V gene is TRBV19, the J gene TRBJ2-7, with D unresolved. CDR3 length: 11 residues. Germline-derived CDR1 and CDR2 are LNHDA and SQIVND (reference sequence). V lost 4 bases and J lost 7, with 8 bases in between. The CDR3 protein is CASSTRTEQYF. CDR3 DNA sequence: TGTGCCAGTAGTACCCGAACAGAGCAGTACTTC.

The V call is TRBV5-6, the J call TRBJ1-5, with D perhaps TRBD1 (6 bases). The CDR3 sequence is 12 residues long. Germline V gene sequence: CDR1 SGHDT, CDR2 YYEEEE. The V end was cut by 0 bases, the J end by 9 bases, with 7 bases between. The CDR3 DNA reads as TGTGCCAGCAGCTTGGTAGGGGGGCCCCAGCATTTT. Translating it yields CASSLVGGPQHF.

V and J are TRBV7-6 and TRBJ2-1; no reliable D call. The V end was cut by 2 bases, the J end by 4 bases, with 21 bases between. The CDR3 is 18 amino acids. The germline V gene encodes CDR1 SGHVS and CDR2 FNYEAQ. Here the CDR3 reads CASSLFGFAIGGYNEQFF. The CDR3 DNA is TGTGCCAGCAGCTTATTTGGCTTTGCGATCGGCGGATACAATGAGCAGTTCTTC. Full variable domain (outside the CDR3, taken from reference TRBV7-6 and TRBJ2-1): GAGVSQSPRYKVTKRGQDVALRCDPISGHVSLYWYRQALGQGPEFLTYFNYEAQQDKSGLPNDRFSAERPEGSISTLTIQRTEQRDSAMYRCASSLFGFAIGGYNEQFFGPGTRLTVL.

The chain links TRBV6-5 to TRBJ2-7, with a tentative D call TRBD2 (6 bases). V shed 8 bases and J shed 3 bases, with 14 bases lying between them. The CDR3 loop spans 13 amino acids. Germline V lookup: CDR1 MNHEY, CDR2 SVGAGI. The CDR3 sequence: CASQRDSNYEQYF. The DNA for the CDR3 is TGTGCCAGCCAAAGGGACTCTAACTACGAGCAGTACTTC.

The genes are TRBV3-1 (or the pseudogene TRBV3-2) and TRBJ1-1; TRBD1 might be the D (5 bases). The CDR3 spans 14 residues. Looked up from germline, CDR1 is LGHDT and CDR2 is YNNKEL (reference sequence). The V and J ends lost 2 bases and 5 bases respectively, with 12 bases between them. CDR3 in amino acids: CASSQTPGGTEAFF. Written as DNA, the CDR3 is TGTGCCAGCAGCCAAACCCCCGGGGGGACTGAAGCTTTCTTT.

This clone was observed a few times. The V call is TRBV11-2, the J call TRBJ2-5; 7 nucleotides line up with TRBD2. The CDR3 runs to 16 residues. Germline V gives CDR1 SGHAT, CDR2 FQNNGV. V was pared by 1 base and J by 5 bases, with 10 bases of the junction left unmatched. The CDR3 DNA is TGTGCCAGCAGCTTAGTTGGGGGAGGGCCGGGGGAGACCCAGTACTTC. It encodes CASSLVGGGPGETQYF.

The CDR3 DNA sequence: TGTGCCAGTAGTTTCCGGGGACAGGGGACTGAAGCTTTCTTT. Its protein product is CASSFRGQGTEAFF. The rearrangement uses TRBV19 and TRBJ1-1; TRBD1 aligns across 10 bases. The CDR3 sequence is 14 residues long. V shed 5 bases, J shed 5 bases, and the junction held 5 bases outside the gene matches. Germline CDR1 LNHDA, CDR2 SQIVND (reference sequence).

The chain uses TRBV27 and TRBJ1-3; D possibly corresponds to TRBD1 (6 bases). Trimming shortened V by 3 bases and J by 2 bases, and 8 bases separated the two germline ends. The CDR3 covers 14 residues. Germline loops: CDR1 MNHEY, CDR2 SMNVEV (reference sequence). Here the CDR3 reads CASSFAGAGNTIYF. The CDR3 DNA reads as TGTGCCAGCAGTTTCGCAGGGGCTGGAAACACCATATATTTT.